A single sample is the source of the 32 T cell receptor beta chains below, sequenced in a study of regulatory T cells in long-lasting Graves disease. Time point described: persistent/refractory GD, antithyroid drugs over 5 years with positive TRAb. TCR sequences were obtained from RNA taken from PBMCs. According to the study, TCR beta libraries were built with iRepertoire HTBI primers and CDR3-region Arm-PCR. TCRdb recomputed calls from the multiplex PCR reads with MiXCR, one row per CDR3 protein. This table has about 660,000 distinct CDR3 sequences, 25% to 35% appearing once. The sequencing here drew on peripheral blood mononuclear cells (PBMCs), taken when the disease was refractory, from a patient treated with antithyroid drugs. Receptors originate from a female donor with Graves disease.

On this clonotype: This may stem from a read error, because a much larger clone lies one nucleotide away. The V call is TRBV28, the J call TRBJ2-5; 7 bases line up with TRBD1. V shed 5 bases and J 10 bases; nucleotides not matched to a gene: 16. Per the germline V gene, CDR1 is MDHEN and CDR2 is SYDVKM. This CDR3 comprises 15 residues. Here the CDR3 reads CASSPPGNRGRNQYF. CDR3 in DNA: TGTGCCAGCAGTCCGCCTGGGAACAGGGGAAGGAACCAGTACTTC.

This clonotype was seen ten or more times. The chain links TRBV7-3 to TRBJ2-2, with a tentative D call TRBD1 (5 bases). The CDR3 runs 13 residues. V was shortened by 6 bases and J by 5 bases, with 10 bases between the two germline ends. Looked up from germline, CDR1 is SGHTA and CDR2 is FQGTGA. The CDR3 DNA is TGTGCCAGCAGTGGGCAGGGTACCGGGGAGCTGTTTTTT. This encodes CASSGQGTGELFF.

The rearrangement joins TRBV4-2 to TRBJ2-7; 11 positions match TRBD2. The trim removed 1 base at V and 2 bases at J, leaving 1 base unmatched. CDR3 length: 15 amino acids. The germline V gene encodes CDR1 LGHNA and CDR2 YNFKEQ. The CDR3 is CASSQGLAGTYEQYF. As DNA, the CDR3 is TGTGCCAGCAGCCAAGGACTAGCGGGAACCTACGAGCAGTACTTC.

The J gene is TRBJ1-1, the V gene TRBV30, with 10 bases that match TRBD1. The CDR3 covers 14 residues. V lost 5 bases, J lost 5 bases, and 8 bases stayed unmatched. Germline lookup yields CDR1 GTSNPN and CDR2 SVGIG (reference sequence). The CDR3 here is CAWCPGTGVTEAFF. The CDR3 coding sequence is TGTGCCTGGTGTCCCGGGACAGGGGTAACTGAAGCTTTCTTT.

CDR3 nucleotides: TGTGCCAGCAGCTTGGACCCCCGCCCAGGCTATGGCTACACCTTC. Translation gives CASSLDPRPGYGYTF. J is TRBJ1-2 and V is TRBV5-5; D not resolved. The CDR3 is made up of 15 amino acids. The germline V gene has CDR1 SGHKS and CDR2 YYEKEE (reference sequence). V gave up 0 bases and J gave up 4 bases, with 13 bases separating them.

The chain uses TRBV6-1 and TRBJ1-2, with a possible D match to TRBD1 (6 bases). The CDR3 loop spans 14 amino acids. V was clipped by 6 bases and J by 2 bases, with 13 bases between them. Germline assignment: CDR1 MNHNS and CDR2 SASEGT. The CDR3 protein is CASRKSDRNYGYTF. CDR3 DNA: TGTGCCAGCAGGAAATCGGACAGAAACTATGGCTACACCTTC.

The V call is TRBV4-2, the J call TRBJ2-2; unclear D gene. V gave up 2 bases and J gave up 5 bases, with 9 bases separating them. From germline, CDR1 is LGHNA and CDR2 YNFKEQ. CDR3 length: 14 amino acids. The CDR3 region has the DNA TGTGCCAGCAGCCAATTTATCCGGACCGGGGAGCTGTTTTTT. Protein product: CASSQFIRTGELFF.

This clonotype was seen a few times. Being one base from a much bigger clone, this may be a read error. This chain links TRBV6-9 with TRBJ1-2; possible D gene TRBD1, 6 bases. From germline, CDR1 is MNHGY and CDR2 SVAAGI. The CDR3 loop spans 13 amino acids. V lost 4 bases, J lost 3 bases, and 9 bases lay in between. CDR3 nucleotides: TGTGCCAGCAGTTCGGGGGGCGACTATGGCTACACCTTC. Its protein is CASSSGGDYGYTF.

V and J are TRBV7-9 and TRBJ1-5; D is uncertain. The CDR3 length is 17 residues. Germline loops: CDR1 SEHNR, CDR2 FQNEAQ (reference sequence). V was clipped by 1 base and J by 9 bases, with 22 bases between them. The CDR3 is CASSLGADKPESGPQHF. CDR3 nucleotides: TGTGCCAGCAGCTTAGGGGCAGACAAACCCGAATCTGGGCCCCAGCATTTT.

The sample holds a few counts of this clonotype. The chain carries TRBV6-1 and TRBJ1-1; tentative D call: TRBD1 (5 bases). V dropped 6 bases and J dropped 1 base, with 12 bases sitting between them. The CDR3 has 14 amino acids. Germline V gene data show CDR1 as MNHNS and CDR2 as SASEGT. The CDR3 DNA reads TGTGCCAGCAGCCTACAGGCCACGAACACTGAAGCTTTCTTT. Translating gives CASSLQATNTEAFF.

In this sample, this clonotype turned up many times. The J gene is TRBJ2-5, the V gene TRBV7-2; D remains unclear. Germline CDR1 SGHTA, CDR2 FQGNSA. V was shortened by 4 bases and J by 0 bases, with 12 bases between the two germline ends. This CDR3 comprises 15 residues. CDR3 loop: CASSSRVGYQETQYF. CDR3 nucleotide sequence: TGTGCCAGCAGCTCACGCGTAGGATACCAAGAGACCCAGTACTTC. Based on the CDR3 plus reference TRBV7-2 and TRBJ2-5, the full variable domain is GAGVSQSPSNKVTEKGKDVELRCDPISGHTALYWYRQSLGQGLEFLIYFQGNSAPDKSGLPSDRFSAERTGGSVSTLTIQRTQQEDSAVYLCASSSRVGYQETQYFGPGTRLLVL.

This sequence joins TRBV29-1 and TRBJ2-7; TRBD1 matches at 8 bases. With 4 bases clipped from V and 5 bases from J, the junction kept 7 bases outside the gene matches. This CDR3 contains 13 residues. The germline CDR1 and CDR2 sequences are SQVTM and ANQGSEA. CDR3 sequence reads: CSVVRQGRHEQYF. The CDR3 bases are TGCAGCGTTGTACGACAGGGGCGGCACGAGCAGTACTTC.

A few counts support this clonotype. J is TRBJ2-5 and V is TRBV7-9; 8 positions agree with TRBD2. After removal of 4 bases from V and 5 bases from J, the junction contained 6 bases not matched to a gene. This CDR3 has 14 amino acids. From germline, CDR1 is SEHNR and CDR2 FQNEAQ (reference sequence). The DNA for the CDR3 is TGTGCCAGCAGCTCGGGACTAGTTAAGGAGACCCAGTACTTC. Protein sequence: CASSSGLVKETQYF.

Only a few counts were recorded for this clonotype. The chain has TRBV11-2 and TRBJ1-4; 10 bases agree with TRBD1. Looked up from germline, CDR1 is SGHAT and CDR2 is FQNNGV. The CDR3 consists of 15 residues. V lost 6 bases to trimming and J lost 1 base; unmatched junction nucleotides: 2. CDR3 nucleotides: TGTGCCAGCAGGACAGGGGGCAGAACTAATGAAAAACTGTTTTTT. This encodes CASRTGGRTNEKLFF. The whole variable domain, filled in from reference TRBV11-2 and TRBJ1-4, reads EAGVAQSPRYKIIEKRQSVAFWCNPISGHATLYWYQQILGQGPKLLIQFQNNGVVDDSQLPKDRFSAERLKGVDSTLKIQPAKLEDSAVYLCASRTGGRTNEKLFFGSGTQLSVL.

This clonotype turned up a few times. This chain links TRBV20-1 with TRBJ2-7; tentatively, D is TRBD2 (5 bases). Germline CDR1 and CDR2: DFQATT and SNEGSKA (reference sequence). The germline V and J ends were trimmed by 6 bases and 1 base, with 16 bases remaining between them. The CDR3 spans 14 residues. CDR3 in amino acids: CSAGADGRSYEQYF. CDR3 nucleotide sequence: TGCAGTGCGGGAGCTGACGGGCGGTCCTACGAGCAGTACTTC.

This clonotype occurred a few times. This chain links TRBV20-1 with TRBJ2-5; D may correspond to TRBD1 or TRBD2 (5 bases each). The germline gives CDR1 DFQATT, CDR2 SNEGSKA (reference sequence). Between the trimmed V and J ends, which lost 3 bases and 5 bases, there was a span of 22 bases. The CDR3 spans 16 residues. This chain's CDR3 is CSARGWGLRMGETQYF. For the CDR3, the DNA is TGCAGTGCTAGGGGGTGGGGGTTGAGGATGGGCGAGACCCAGTACTTC.

The chain couples TRBV6-1 to TRBJ1-1, with D hard to call. CDR1 MNHNS and CDR2 SASEGT come from the germline V gene. V was clipped by 1 base and J by 6 bases, with 9 bases between them. This CDR3 spans 13 amino acids. CDR3 DNA: TGTGCCAGCAGTGAAGACAGCATCTCTGAAGCTTTCTTT. Translated: CASSEDSISEAFF.

In this sample, this clonotype turned up many times. V is TRBV27 and J is TRBJ1-5; 7 bases are shared with TRBD1. Germline CDR1 is MNHEY and CDR2 is SMNVEV (reference sequence). Losses at the gene ends were 10 bases for V and 7 bases for J; bases not matched to a gene: 13. The CDR3 runs to 14 residues. This chain's CDR3 is CATRGTATGQPQHF. The CDR3 nucleotides are TGTGCCACCAGAGGGACAGCGACGGGACAGCCCCAGCATTTT.

In its sample, this clonotype was seen a few times. The chain is built from TRBV27 and TRBJ2-5; TRBD2 agrees at 16 bases. After removal of 8 bases from V and 5 bases from J, the junction contained 14 bases not matched to a gene. The CDR3 is 18 residues long. Germline assignment: CDR1 MNHEY and CDR2 SMNVEV (reference sequence). For the CDR3, the DNA is TGTGCCAGCGCCCGGGCCGGGACTAGCGGGAGGGCCTCGGAGACCCAGTACTTC. Residues: CASARAGTSGRASETQYF.

This clonotype was observed a few times. The V gene is TRBV10-3, the J gene TRBJ2-7, with 7 bases aligning to TRBD1. The CDR3 spans 14 residues. V was clipped by 8 bases and J by 4 bases; unmatched bases: 11. The V gene's germline CDR1 is ENHRY and CDR2 SYGVKD. The CDR3, as DNA: TGTGCCATCGGAGAGGGGGCGAATTGGTACGAGCAGTACTTC. Translating it yields CAIGEGANWYEQYF.

As for this clonotype: This may arise from a read error, as a much more abundant clone is one base away. The chain joins TRBV6-1 to TRBJ2-7, with D perhaps matching TRBD2 (6 bases). Looked up from germline, CDR1 is MNHNS and CDR2 is SASEGT. The CDR3 sequence is 14 residues long. Trimming pared 10 bases from V and 4 bases from J, leaving 20 bases between. The chain's CDR3 is CAIRSGTGVYEQYF. Written as DNA, the CDR3 is TGTGCCATCAGATCCGGGACTGGCGTGTACGAGCAGTACTTC.

The sample holds many counts of this clonotype. The chain combines TRBV2 with TRBJ2-2; 9 bases agree with TRBD2. This CDR3 is 16 amino acids long. The germline V gene has CDR1 SNHLY and CDR2 FYNNEI. The trim removed 4 bases at V and 3 bases at J, leaving 6 bases unmatched. As DNA, the CDR3 is TGTGCCAGCAGTGGCGGCCTAGCGGGATACACCGGGGAGCTGTTTTTT. This codes for CASSGGLAGYTGELFF.

This clonotype showed up just a few times. The chain employs TRBV6-1 and TRBJ1-1; no reliable D call. The V gene lost 8 bases and the J gene lost 3 bases, with 10 bases spanning the gap. CDR3 length: 12 amino acids. In germline, CDR1 is MNHNS, CDR2 SASEGT. CDR3 amino acids: CASRRADTEAFF. In DNA form, the CDR3 reads TGTGCCAGCCGTCGGGCTGACACTGAAGCTTTCTTT.

The chain is built from TRBV7-3 and TRBJ2-3; 7 nucleotides align to TRBD1. Germline V gene lookup returns CDR1 SGHTA and CDR2 FQGTGA. Trimming at V came to 2 bases and at J to 0 bases, leaving 2 bases not matched to a gene. The CDR3 loop spans 15 amino acids. In nucleotides, the CDR3 is TGTGCCAGCAGCTTAGGGACAGCTAGCACAGATACGCAGTATTTT. Translation gives CASSLGTASTDTQYF.

This clonotype was recorded a few times. The rearrangement uses TRBV29-1 and TRBJ1-1; no clear D. The V gene's germline CDR1 is SQVTM and CDR2 ANQGSEA. Trimming left V 6 bases short and J 0 bases short, with 14 bases between. The CDR3 has 14 amino acids. The CDR3 region has the DNA TGCAGCGTGATGACTCGACGGATGAACACTGAAGCTTTCTTT. Protein sequence: CSVMTRRMNTEAFF.

This clonotype was picked up a small number of times. The V and J genes are TRBV20-1 and TRBJ1-5; 7 bases align to TRBD1. J was trimmed by 7 bases and V by 4 bases; bases with no gene match: 7. CDR3 length: 13 residues. Germline V gene data show CDR1 as DFQATT and CDR2 as SNEGSKA (reference sequence). The CDR3 loop reads CSATTGPEQPQHF. For the CDR3, the DNA is TGCAGTGCTACGACAGGGCCTGAGCAGCCCCAGCATTTT.

The J gene is TRBJ1-2, the V gene TRBV27, with 7 bases identical to TRBD1. The J segment lost 2 bases and the V segment lost 4 bases, leaving 7 bases of the junction unmatched. Looked up from germline, CDR1 is MNHEY and CDR2 is SMNVEV (reference sequence). This CDR3 has 15 residues. The CDR3 reads CASSSTGSWNYGYTF. CDR3 DNA sequence: TGTGCCAGCAGTTCGACAGGGTCTTGGAACTATGGCTACACCTTC.

Only a few counts were recorded for this clonotype. CDR3 sequence: CSAREHRRETQYF. The DNA for the CDR3 is TGCAGTGCTAGAGAACACCGGAGGGAGACCCAGTACTTC. The chain links TRBV20-1 to TRBJ2-5, with a possible D match to TRBD2 (5 bases). Germline values: CDR1 DFQATT, CDR2 SNEGSKA (reference sequence). Trimming removed 0 bases at V and 5 bases at J, with 10 bases between. The CDR3 extends over 13 amino acids.

Here the CDR3 reads CASSTEQGWNQPQHF. CDR3 coding DNA: TGCGCCAGCAGCACCGAACAGGGTTGGAATCAGCCCCAGCATTTT. The chain uses TRBV5-1 and TRBJ1-5, with D perhaps matching TRBD1 (6 bases). The CDR3 length is 15 residues. Germline loops: CDR1 SGHRS, CDR2 YFSETQ. With 4 bases removed from V and 4 bases from J, the gap between germline ends came to 15 bases. Variable domain in full (rest from reference TRBV5-1 and TRBJ1-5): KAGVTQTPRYLIKTRGQQVTLSCSPISGHRSVSWYQQTPGQGLQFLFEYFSETQRNKGNFPGRFSGRQFSNSRSEMNVSTLELGDSALYLCASSTEQGWNQPQHFGDGTRLSIL.

This clonotype was counted at least ten times. The rearrangement uses TRBV12-3 or TRBV12-4 and TRBJ1-2; D gene unclear. This CDR3 has 14 residues. Trimming pared 0 bases from V and 6 bases from J, leaving 11 bases between. Here the CDR3 reads CASSLALVIHGYTF. The CDR3 nucleotides read TGTGCCAGCAGTTTAGCGCTGGTTATCCATGGCTACACCTTC.

The rearrangement links TRBV29-1 to TRBJ1-2; 9 bases are shared with TRBD1. The CDR3 loop spans 13 amino acids. The germline V gene has CDR1 SQVTM and CDR2 ANQGSEA. J lost 6 bases, V lost 5 bases, and 7 bases had no gene match. CDR3 sequence reads: CSVNRDRVDGYTF. Here the CDR3 DNA reads TGCAGCGTTAACCGGGACAGGGTTGATGGCTACACCTTC.

This chain connects TRBV19 to TRBJ1-2, with TRBD1 matching 7 bases. Germline CDR1 and CDR2: LNHDA and SQIVND (reference sequence). Trimming cost V 10 bases and J 2 bases; bases outside gene matches: 10. The CDR3 sequence is 14 residues long. CDR3 region: CATSATGLNYGYTF. CDR3 sequence (DNA): TGTGCCACAAGTGCGACAGGGTTGAACTATGGCTACACCTTC.